Shown below are 25 T cell receptor beta chains from a single sample sequenced in a study of blood T cell repertoires in COVID-19. The repertoire was sequenced with immunoSEQ multiplex PCR; TCRdb's copy has only in-frame clones and lacks some. This sample has more than 150,000 clones; about 84% occur once, and the top ten carry around 5.2%. Input material: peripheral blood. These receptors originate from a woman aged 30 to 39 with acute or convalescent COVID-19.

This clone appeared once. The J gene is TRBJ2-5, the V gene TRBV5-4; D possibly corresponds to TRBD1 (5 bases). Trimming took off 5 bases at V and 1 base at J, with 15 bases between the two ends. Germline V gives CDR1 SGHNT, CDR2 YYREEE (reference sequence). The CDR3 has 15 residues. The CDR3 bases are TGTGCCAGCAGGCTTGGGTTAGGGGCCCAAGAGACCCAGTACTTC. It is translated as CASRLGLGAQETQYF.

This rearrangement joins TRBV15 to TRBJ1-4; a weak D match, TRBD1 (5 bases). CDR1 and CDR2 (germline): LNHNV, YYDKDF (reference sequence). With 5 bases removed from V and 8 bases from J, the gap between germline ends came to 18 bases. The CDR3 sequence is 15 residues long. CDR3 sequence reads: CATSGPGWGEEKLFF. Written as DNA, the CDR3 is TGTGCCACCAGCGGCCCGGGGTGGGGGGAGGAAAAACTGTTTTTT.

The rearrangement joins TRBV30 to TRBJ1-1; 9 bases agree with TRBD1. The germline gives CDR1 GTSNPN, CDR2 SVGIG (reference sequence). With 4 bases clipped from V and 4 bases from J, the junction kept 10 bases outside the gene matches. The CDR3 runs to 15 residues. Written as DNA, the CDR3 is TGTGCCTGGAAGACACAGGGGGCTAAAGGCACTGAAGCTTTCTTT. Its protein product is CAWKTQGAKGTEAFF.

The chain couples TRBV13 to TRBJ2-3; D not resolved. The germline V and J ends were trimmed by 0 bases and 6 bases, with 4 bases remaining between them. Germline-derived CDR1 and CDR2 are PRHDT and FYEKMQ (reference sequence). The CDR3 covers 12 residues. The CDR3 loop is CASSLGADTQYF. The CDR3 nucleotides are TGTGCCAGCAGCTTAGGTGCGGATACGCAGTATTTT.

This clone is a singleton in its sample. This CDR3 reads CASSTWALSGANVLTF. CDR3 sequence (DNA): TGTGCCAGCAGCACGTGGGCGCTCTCTGGGGCCAACGTCCTGACTTTC. The J gene is TRBJ2-6, the V gene TRBV7-9, with D unclear. This CDR3 spans 16 amino acids. The V gene's germline CDR1 is SEHNR and CDR2 FQNEAQ (reference sequence). Trimming shortened V by 5 bases and J by 0 bases, and 11 bases separated the two germline ends.

The chain uses TRBV6-1 and TRBJ2-2; TRBD2 aligns across 10 bases. The CDR3 is made up of 16 amino acids. The V gene's germline CDR1 is MNHNS and CDR2 SASEGT. Trimming removed 4 bases from V and 3 bases from J; junction bases left unmatched: 5. CDR3 DNA sequence: TGTGCCAGCAGTGCGCGGACTAGCGGTTACACCGGGGAGCTGTTTTTT. It translates to CASSARTSGYTGELFF.

This clone occurred once. The CDR3 DNA sequence: TGCGCCAGCAGCCTTAAAGTCGACAGTAATTCACCCCTCCACTTT. Its translation: CASSLKVDSNSPLHF. This chain links TRBV4-1 with TRBJ1-6; D perhaps matches TRBD1 (5 bases). Germline V gene sequence: CDR1 MGHRA, CDR2 YSYEKL. Trimming removed 4 bases at V and 6 bases at J, with 13 bases between. CDR3 size: 15 residues.

This clone was observed a single time. The chain has TRBV2 and TRBJ1-5; 7 bases are shared with TRBD1. V was clipped by 5 bases and J by 4 bases; unmatched bases: 5. The CDR3 has 14 amino acids. Germline CDR1 is SNHLY and CDR2 is FYNNEI. CDR3 nucleotide sequence: TGTGCCAGCAGTTCGGGACAGAAGAATCAGCCCCAGCATTTT. As protein: CASSSGQKNQPQHF.

The rearrangement links TRBV6-5 to TRBJ2-7; a weak D match, TRBD1 (7 bases). Trimming took off 10 bases at V and 1 base at J, with 17 bases between the two ends. The CDR3 consists of 14 residues. CDR1 is MNHEY and CDR2 is SVGAGI in the germline V gene. CDR3 amino acids: CATRQGLSSYEQYF. The CDR3 nucleotides read TGTGCCACCCGACAGGGACTCAGTTCCTACGAGCAGTACTTC.

This clone occurred a few times. The rearrangement uses TRBV27 and TRBJ2-2, with D possibly being TRBD2 (5 bases). The CDR3 is 13 residues long. Looked up from germline, CDR1 is MNHEY and CDR2 is SMNVEV (reference sequence). V gave up 6 bases and J gave up 0 bases, with 5 bases separating them. The CDR3, as DNA: TGTGCCAGCAGGAGGGCGAACACCGGGGAGCTGTTTTTT. It specifies CASRRANTGELFF.

This clone was recorded only once. This sequence joins TRBV15 and TRBJ1-6; D might be TRBD1 (5 bases). CDR1 LNHNV and CDR2 YYDKDF come from the germline V gene (reference sequence). V lost 6 bases and J lost 10, with 19 bases in between. This CDR3 contains 15 residues. CDR3 residues: CATREDRARSSPLHF. The DNA for the CDR3 is TGTGCCACCAGAGAAGACAGAGCTCGGTCCTCACCCCTCCACTTT.

The chain has TRBV28 and TRBJ1-2; tentatively, D is TRBD1 (5 bases). Germline CDR1 reads MDHEN; CDR2 reads SYDVKM. The CDR3 runs to 15 residues. The V and J ends lost 1 base and 3 bases respectively, with 12 bases between them. CDR3 nucleotides: TGTGCCAGCAGTTTATTGGGGGGGTCAGACTATGGCTACACCTTC. Its translation: CASSLLGGSDYGYTF.

This clone was detected once. The chain links TRBV7-2 to TRBJ2-1; 13 bases are a match to TRBD2. Germline CDR1 and CDR2: SGHTA and FQGNSA. V lost 0 bases and J lost 7; bases outside the gene matches: 9. This CDR3 is 18 amino acids long. CDR3 in amino acids: CASSLALTSGGLGNEQFF. CDR3 in DNA: TGTGCCAGCAGCTTAGCGCTGACTAGCGGGGGGCTGGGGAATGAGCAGTTCTTC.

This clone was observed a single time. The V call is TRBV14, the J call TRBJ1-6; D gene unclear. Germline V gene lookup returns CDR1 SGHDN and CDR2 FVKESK. V lost 1 base and J 14 bases, leaving 9 bases between the germline ends. The CDR3 contains 12 residues. The CDR3: CASSQGPRTLHF. CDR3 DNA: TGTGCCAGCAGCCAAGGCCCCAGAACCCTCCACTTT.

This clone has a single count. The chain employs TRBV5-6 and TRBJ2-1, with TRBD2 matching over 7 bases. The CDR3 runs 15 residues. Germline V gene sequence: CDR1 SGHDT, CDR2 YYEEEE. The J segment lost 7 bases and the V segment lost 2 bases, leaving 9 bases of the junction unmatched. The CDR3 spells CASSFLTSSGNEQFF. The CDR3 DNA reads TGTGCCAGCAGCTTCTTGACTAGCTCGGGGAATGAGCAGTTCTTC. The full variable domain, its missing parts supplied by reference TRBV5-6 and TRBJ2-1, is DAGVTQSPTHLIKTRGQQVTLRCSPKSGHDTVSWYQQALGQGPQFIFQYYEEEERQRGNFPDRFSGHQFPNYSSELNVNALLLGDSALYLCASSFLTSSGNEQFFGPGTRLTVL.

About this clone: Other DNA sequences within the sample encode an identical CDR3. The V call is TRBV14, the J call TRBJ1-1, with D unclear. Trimming pared 0 bases from V and 6 bases from J, leaving 8 bases between. The CDR3 has 13 amino acids. Germline CDR1 reads SGHDN; CDR2 reads FVKESK. In nucleotides, the CDR3 is TGTGCCAGCAGCCAAGATTTGAGGTCTGAAGCTTTCTTT. This gives the protein CASSQDLRSEAFF. The full variable domain, in which reference TRBV14 and TRBJ1-1 provide the parts outside the CDR3, is EAGVTQFPSHSVIEKGQTVTLRCDPISGHDNLYWYRRVMGKEIKFLLHFVKESKQDESGMPNNRFLAERTGGTYSTLKVQPAELEDSGVYFCASSQDLRSEAFFGQGTRLTVV.

This clone was recorded a few times. This chain uses TRBV29-1 with TRBJ2-7, with 9 nucleotides matching TRBD1. Trimming took 1 base from V and 6 from J; bases not matched to a gene: 10. This CDR3 has 15 amino acids. The germline V gene has CDR1 SQVTM and CDR2 ANQGSEA. This chain's CDR3 is CSVEGGQGIRGEQYF. The CDR3 bases are TGCAGCGTTGAAGGGGGACAGGGAATTCGGGGCGAGCAGTACTTC.

This chain links TRBV28 with TRBJ1-3; 7 positions match TRBD1. J gave up 0 bases and V 2 bases, and 7 bases lay outside the gene matches. The CDR3 covers 17 residues. Germline CDR1 and CDR2: MDHEN and SYDVKM. CDR3 protein: CASSLTGAAFSGNTIYF. The CDR3 region has the DNA TGTGCCAGCAGTTTAACAGGGGCCGCCTTCTCTGGAAACACCATATATTTT.

In DNA, the CDR3 is TGTGCCAGTAGTGCAGGGGCTAATGAAAAACTGTTTTTT. It codes for CASSAGANEKLFF. The chain is built from TRBV19 and TRBJ1-4, with a tentative D call TRBD1 (6 bases). CDR3 size: 13 residues. Trimming left V 5 bases short and J 3 bases short, with 7 bases between. From germline, CDR1 is LNHDA and CDR2 SQIVND (reference sequence).

The genes are TRBV5-4 and TRBJ1-5, with unresolved D. V lost 2 bases, J lost 8 bases, and 11 bases lay in between. Germline V gene lookup returns CDR1 SGHNT and CDR2 YYREEE (reference sequence). The CDR3 is 13 amino acids. CDR3 DNA: TGTGCCAGCAGCTTCAGTCCGGGAGAGCCCCAGCATTTT. This sequence encodes CASSFSPGEPQHF.

This chain uses TRBV6-4 with TRBJ2-5; no definite D call. The V end was cut by 6 bases, the J end by 2 bases, with 13 bases between. The CDR3 runs 14 residues. The germline gives CDR1 MRHNA, CDR2 SNTAGT. CDR3 sequence: CASSVNGGQETQYF. CDR3 bases: TGTGCCAGCAGCGTTAATGGCGGACAAGAGACCCAGTACTTC.

V and J are TRBV5-1 and TRBJ1-2; D unclear. With 0 bases removed from V and 7 bases from J, the gap between germline ends came to 13 bases. This CDR3 comprises 14 residues. Germline V gene lookup returns CDR1 SGHRS and CDR2 YFSETQ. Written as DNA, the CDR3 is TGCGCCAGCAGCTTGGCCGTGGAAAGAGGTGGCTACACCTTC. It translates to CASSLAVERGGYTF.

The gene calls are TRBV28 and TRBJ1-4; D is possibly TRBD1 (5 bases). The CDR3 has 14 residues. Between the trimmed V and J ends, which lost 1 base and 7 bases, there was a span of 10 bases. CDR1 is MDHEN and CDR2 is SYDVKM in the germline V gene. The CDR3 DNA sequence: TGTGCCAGCAGTTTATCAGGGATTGGTGAAAAACTGTTTTTT. Translating gives CASSLSGIGEKLFF. Full variable domain (missing parts from reference TRBV28 and TRBJ1-4): DVKVTQSSRYLVKRTGEKVFLECVQDMDHENMFWYRQDPGLGLRLIYFSYDVKMKEKGDIPEGYSVSREKKERFSLILESASTNQTSMYLCASSLSGIGEKLFFGSGTQLSVL.

Only a few counts were recorded for this clone. The V call is TRBV6-1, the J call TRBJ2-1; a weak D match, TRBD1 (5 bases). Trimming pared 1 base from V and 11 bases from J, leaving 9 bases between. The CDR3 totals 12 residues. Germline CDR1 reads MNHNS; CDR2 reads SASEGT. CDR3 amino acids: CASSEGKGKQFF. The CDR3, as DNA: TGTGCCAGCAGTGAAGGAAAGGGGAAGCAGTTCTTC.

This rearrangement joins TRBV27 to TRBJ1-5; 8 positions agree with TRBD1. With V trimmed by 2 bases and J by 7 bases, 7 bases remained unmatched. Germline V gene lookup returns CDR1 MNHEY and CDR2 SMNVEV (reference sequence). The CDR3 sequence is 15 residues long. The CDR3 region has the DNA TGTGCCAGCAGTTTAGAGGCAGGGGGCTTGCAGCCCCAGCATTTT. Translated, it gives CASSLEAGGLQPQHF.